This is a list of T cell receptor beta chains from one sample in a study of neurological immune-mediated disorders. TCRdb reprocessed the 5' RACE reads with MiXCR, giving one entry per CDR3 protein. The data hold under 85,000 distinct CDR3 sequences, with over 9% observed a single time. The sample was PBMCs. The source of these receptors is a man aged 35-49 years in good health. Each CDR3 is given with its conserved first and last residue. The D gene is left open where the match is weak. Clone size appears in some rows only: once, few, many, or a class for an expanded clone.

CSVHPKIADTEAFF | TGCAGCGTCCACCCCAAGATAGCGGACACTGAAGCTTTCTTT | - | many | TRBJ1-1 | TRBV29-1
CASSIMTGARTYEQYF | TGTGCCAGCAGCATAATGACAGGGGCAAGGACCTACGAGCAGTACTTC | TRBD1 | many | TRBJ2-7 | TRBV7-9
CASSYSQKLQETQYF | TGTGCCAGCAGTTACTCGCAAAAGCTACAAGAGACCCAGTACTTC | - | many | TRBJ2-5 | TRBV6-5
CSVVLSSGANVLTF | TGCAGCGTTGTACTGTCCTCTGGGGCCAACGTCCTGACTTTC | - | - | TRBJ2-6 | TRBV29-1
CASSPSLSSTQYF | TGTGCCAGCAGCCCTTCCCTTTCTAGTACGCAGTATTTT | - | many | TRBJ2-3 | TRBV9
CASSLQRQNIQYF | TGTGCCAGCAGCTTACAGCGACAAAACATTCAGTACTTC | - | many | TRBJ2-4 | TRBV7-3
CASRDPGIYGYTF | TGTGCCAGCAGGGACCCCGGCATCTATGGCTACACCTTC | - | many | TRBJ1-2 | TRBV6-6
CASSGRQGMNTEAFF | TGTGCCAGCAGCGGTAGACAGGGGATGAACACTGAAGCTTTCTTT | TRBD1 | many | TRBJ1-1 | TRBV2
CSARDSSQGGEKLFF | TGCAGTGCTAGAGATTCTTCACAGGGAGGTGAAAAACTGTTTTTT | - | many | TRBJ1-4 | TRBV20-1
CASSPSLTEGVANYGYTF | TGTGCCAGCTCACCAAGCCTAACCGAGGGAGTAGCTAACTATGGCTACACCTTC | - | many | TRBJ1-2 | TRBV18